This is a list of T cell receptor beta chains from one sample in a study of cytomegalovirus exposure and HLA in healthy donors. TCRdb keeps only in-frame clones here, not all; method: immunoSEQ multiplex PCR. The sample holds about 130,000 clones, about 80% seen once. The material sequenced was PBMCs. These receptors all come from a man in his forties in good health and CMV-seronegative. CDR3s include the opening cysteine and the closing phenylalanine or tryptophan. A D gene is named only where the DNA matches it firmly. The listing skips clone size in some rows; elsewhere it reads once, few, many or a size class.

>TRBV5-1|.|TRBD1|TRBJ1-4
CASSLGQGDEKLFF
TGCGCCAGCAGCTTGGGACAGGGGGATGAAAAACTGTTTTTT
>TRBV5-1|.|TRBD1|TRBJ1-1
CASSPGQASTEAFF
TGCGCCAGCAGCCCGGGACAGGCGAGCACTGAAGCTTTCTTT
>TRBV10-1|once|TRBD1|TRBJ2-3
CASSEGQGADTQYF
TGCGCCAGCAGTGAAGGACAGGGGGCAGATACGCAGTATTTT
>TRBV9|.|TRBD1|TRBJ2-1
CASSVGGTANEQFF
TGTGCCAGCAGCGTAGGTGGGACAGCCAATGAGCAGTTCTTC
>TRBV18|.|.|TRBJ1-1
CASSLQGGSTEAFF
TGTGCCAGCTCACTACAGGGCGGGAGCACTGAAGCTTTCTTT
>TRBV7-7|.|TRBD1|TRBJ2-3
CASSPQGVDTQYF
TGTGCCAGCAGCCCGCAGGGGGTAGATACGCAGTATTTT
>TRBV28|.|.|TRBJ1-4
CASSSDRLRLNEKLFF
TGTGCCAGCAGTTCCGATCGACTCCGTTTAAATGAAAAACTGTTTTTT
>TRBV5-4|.|TRBD2|TRBJ2-5
CASSLLQLAGGRETQYF
TGTGCCAGCAGCCTCCTCCAACTAGCGGGGGGGCGAGAGACCCAGTACTTC
>TRBV28|.|.|TRBJ2-3
CASLSGGGHTDTQYF
TGTGCCAGTCTGTCGGGGGGCGGCCACACAGATACGCAGTATTTT
>TRBV9|.|.|TRBJ2-5
CASSPHPYATQYF
TGTGCCAGCAGCCCCCACCCCTATGCGACCCAGTACTTC
>TRBV6-6|.|.|TRBJ2-7
CASSPGVGGANYEQYF
TGTGCCAGCAGTCCCGGGGTTGGCGGGGCCAACTACGAGCAGTACTTC
>TRBV27|.|TRBD1|TRBJ1-3
CASRTGTGSGNTIYF
TGTGCCAGCAGGACCGGGACAGGCTCTGGAAACACCATATATTTT
>TRBV5-8|.|.|TRBJ2-7
CASSFGGAYEQYF
TGTGCCAGCAGCTTCGGAGGAGCCTACGAGCAGTACTTC
>TRBV6-1|few|TRBD1|TRBJ1-4
CASSEIGDSNEKLFF
TGTGCCAGCAGTGAAATTGGGGACAGTAATGAAAAACTGTTTTTT
>TRBV5-8|.|.|TRBJ2-1
CASSLGQRYNEQFF
TGTGCCAGCAGCTTGGGTCAGCGGTACAATGAGCAGTTCTTC
>TRBV25-1|.|TRBD1|TRBJ2-7
CASSEPTGQGFGEQYF
TGTGCCAGCAGTGAACCTACCGGACAGGGGTTTGGCGAGCAGTACTTC
>TRBV28|.|.|TRBJ1-1
CASSFPRLFREAEHSEAFF
TGTGCCAGCAGTTTTCCTCGTCTATTCCGGGAGGCCGAACACTCTGAAGCTTTCTTT
>TRBV10-3|.|TRBD1|TRBJ1-5
CAISELGQGNQPQHF
TGTGCCATCAGTGAGTTGGGACAGGGGAATCAGCCCCAGCATTTT